This T cell receptor beta chain comes out of a study of Tregs in tolerant kidney transplant recipients. Study results and caveats: Validation in larger populations is needed because few patients were studied.

Related graft donors supplied nonmyeloablative bone marrow transplants, and mixed chimerism was transient. Unstimulated regulatory T cells (CD4+CD25+CD127-), CD4+CD25- non-regulatory cells, CD4 and CD8 cells were FACS-sorted from thawed PBMCs. TCRdb's table, derived via immunoSEQ multiplex PCR, lists solely in-frame clones and lacks some. The table includes more than 90,000 clones, 90% to 95% detected once. The CDR3 loop spans 15 amino acids. Germline CDR1 and CDR2: MNHEY and SMNVEV (reference sequence). Trimming removed 4 bases from V and 2 bases from J, with 11 bases in between. This clone was observed a single time. The target antigen is unknown.

This specimen was CD4+ T cells from blood (PBMCs), taken 12 months after the transplant. The V and J genes are TRBV27 and TRBJ2-2; perhaps TRBD1 as D (5 bases). The clonotype originates from a human patient who received a combined kidney and bone marrow transplant. Some T cells may be provided by the graft donor. CDR3 nucleotides: TGTGCCAGCAGTTCATGGGGCCTTAACACCGGGGAGCTGTTTTTT. Its protein product is CASSSWGLNTGELFF.